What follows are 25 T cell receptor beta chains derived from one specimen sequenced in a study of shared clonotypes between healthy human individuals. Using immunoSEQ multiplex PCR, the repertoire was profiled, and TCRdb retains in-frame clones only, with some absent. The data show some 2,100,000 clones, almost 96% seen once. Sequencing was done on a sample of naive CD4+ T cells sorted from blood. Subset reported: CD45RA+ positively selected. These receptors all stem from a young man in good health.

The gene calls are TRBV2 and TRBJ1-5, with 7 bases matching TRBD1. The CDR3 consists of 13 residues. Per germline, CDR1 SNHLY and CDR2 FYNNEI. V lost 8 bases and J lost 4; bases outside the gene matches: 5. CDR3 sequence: CASQGDKNQPQHF. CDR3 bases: TGTGCCAGCCAGGGGGACAAAAATCAGCCCCAGCATTTT.

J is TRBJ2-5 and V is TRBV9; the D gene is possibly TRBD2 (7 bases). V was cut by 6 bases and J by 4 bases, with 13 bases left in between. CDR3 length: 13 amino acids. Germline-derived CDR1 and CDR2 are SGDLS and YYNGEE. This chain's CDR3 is CASTGGPGETQYF. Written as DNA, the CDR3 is TGTGCCAGCACCGGGGGGCCGGGAGAGACCCAGTACTTC.

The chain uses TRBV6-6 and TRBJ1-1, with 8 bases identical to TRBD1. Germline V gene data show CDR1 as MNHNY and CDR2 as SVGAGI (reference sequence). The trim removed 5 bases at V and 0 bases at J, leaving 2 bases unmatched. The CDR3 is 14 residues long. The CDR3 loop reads CASSETGVNTEAFF. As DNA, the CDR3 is TGTGCCAGCAGTGAGACAGGGGTGAACACTGAAGCTTTCTTT.

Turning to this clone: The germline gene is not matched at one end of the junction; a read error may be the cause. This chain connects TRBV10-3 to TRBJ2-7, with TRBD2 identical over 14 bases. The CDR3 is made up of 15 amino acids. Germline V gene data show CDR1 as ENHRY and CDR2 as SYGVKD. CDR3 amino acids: CAISESRGLAGDPAF. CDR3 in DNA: TGTGCCATCAGTGAGTCAAGGGGACTAGCGGGAGATCCGGCGTTC.

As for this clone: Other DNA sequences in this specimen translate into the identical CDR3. The DNA of the CDR3 is TGTGCCAGCACCGGGGGCTACGAGCAGTACTTC. The encoded protein is CASTGGYEQYF. This chain joins TRBV6-6 and TRBJ2-7; TRBD2 might be the D (6 bases). The CDR3 covers 11 residues. Germline CDR1 reads MNHNY; CDR2 reads SVGAGI (reference sequence). With 7 bases removed from V and 3 bases from J, the gap between germline ends came to 7 bases.

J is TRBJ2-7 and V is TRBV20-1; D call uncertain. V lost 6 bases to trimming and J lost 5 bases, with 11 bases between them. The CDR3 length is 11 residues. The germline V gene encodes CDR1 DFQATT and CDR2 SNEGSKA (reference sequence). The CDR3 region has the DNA TGCAGTGCCCTCCTTGGGAACGAGCAGTACTTC. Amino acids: CSALLGNEQYF.

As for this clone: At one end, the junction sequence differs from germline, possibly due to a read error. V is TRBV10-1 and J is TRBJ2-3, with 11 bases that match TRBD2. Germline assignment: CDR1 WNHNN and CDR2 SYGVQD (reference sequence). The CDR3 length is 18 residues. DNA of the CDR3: TGCGCCAGCACTGAGACTAGCGGGATCTTTCAAAGCACAGATACGCAGTATTTT. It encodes CASTETSGIFQSTDTQYF.

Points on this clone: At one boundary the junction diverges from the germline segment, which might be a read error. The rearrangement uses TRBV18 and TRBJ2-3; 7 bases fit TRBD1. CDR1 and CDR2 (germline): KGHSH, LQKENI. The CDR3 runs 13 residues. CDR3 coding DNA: TGTGCCAGCTCCCCACAGGGGTCAGATACGCAGTATTTT. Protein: CASSPQGSDTQYF.

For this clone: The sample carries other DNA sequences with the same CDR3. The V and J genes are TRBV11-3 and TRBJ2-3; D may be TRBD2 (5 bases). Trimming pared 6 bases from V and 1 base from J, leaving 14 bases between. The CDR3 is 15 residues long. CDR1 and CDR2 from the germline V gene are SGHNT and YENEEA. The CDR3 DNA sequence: TGTGCCAGCAGTCTCGAGGGTGGAGGCACAGATACGCAGTATTTT. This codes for CASSLEGGGTDTQYF.

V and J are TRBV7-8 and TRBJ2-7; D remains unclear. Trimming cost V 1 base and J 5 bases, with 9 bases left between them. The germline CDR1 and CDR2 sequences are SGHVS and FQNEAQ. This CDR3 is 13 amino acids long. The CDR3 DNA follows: TGTGCCAGCAGCTTAGATACTATGAACGAGCAGTACTTC. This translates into CASSLDTMNEQYF.

CDR3 nucleotide sequence: TGTGCCAGCAGTTTCCTGGGAGGTGGCTACACCTTC. Encoded protein: CASSFLGGGYTF. The J gene is TRBJ1-2, the V gene TRBV27; the D is unclear. Trimming cost V 3 bases and J 7 bases, with 9 bases left between them. Germline CDR1 reads MNHEY; CDR2 reads SMNVEV (reference sequence). This CDR3 has 12 amino acids.

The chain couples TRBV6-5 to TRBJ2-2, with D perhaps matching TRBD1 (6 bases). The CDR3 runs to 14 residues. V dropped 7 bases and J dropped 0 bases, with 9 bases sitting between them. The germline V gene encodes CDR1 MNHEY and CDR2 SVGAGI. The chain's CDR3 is CASTDRPNTGELFF. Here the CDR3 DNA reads TGTGCCAGCACGGACAGACCGAACACCGGGGAGCTGTTTTTT.

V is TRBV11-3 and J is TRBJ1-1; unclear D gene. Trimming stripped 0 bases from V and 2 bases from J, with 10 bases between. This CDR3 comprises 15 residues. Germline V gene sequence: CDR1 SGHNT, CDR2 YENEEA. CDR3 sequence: CASSLDGSLNTEAFF. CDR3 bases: TGTGCCAGCAGCTTAGACGGTAGCCTTAACACTGAAGCTTTCTTT.

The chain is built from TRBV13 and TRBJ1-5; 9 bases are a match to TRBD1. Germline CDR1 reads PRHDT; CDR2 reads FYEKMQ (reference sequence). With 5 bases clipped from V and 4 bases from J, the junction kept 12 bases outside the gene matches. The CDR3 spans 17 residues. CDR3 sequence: CASSRRDRVVENQPQHF. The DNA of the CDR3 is TGTGCCAGCAGCCGCCGGGACAGGGTCGTTGAGAATCAGCCCCAGCATTTT.

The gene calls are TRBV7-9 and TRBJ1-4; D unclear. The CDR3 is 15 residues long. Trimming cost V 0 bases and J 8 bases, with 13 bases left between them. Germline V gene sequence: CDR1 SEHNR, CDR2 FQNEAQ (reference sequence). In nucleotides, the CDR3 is TGTGCCAGCAGCTTAGCCGAGGCAGCGGGAGAAAAACTGTTTTTT. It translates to CASSLAEAAGEKLFF.

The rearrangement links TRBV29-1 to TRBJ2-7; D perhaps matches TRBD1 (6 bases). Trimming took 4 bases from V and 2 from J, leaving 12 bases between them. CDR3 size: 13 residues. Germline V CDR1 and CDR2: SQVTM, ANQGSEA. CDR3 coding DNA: TGCAGCGTTGGCCCTACAGGGACCTACGAGCAGTACTTC. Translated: CSVGPTGTYEQYF.

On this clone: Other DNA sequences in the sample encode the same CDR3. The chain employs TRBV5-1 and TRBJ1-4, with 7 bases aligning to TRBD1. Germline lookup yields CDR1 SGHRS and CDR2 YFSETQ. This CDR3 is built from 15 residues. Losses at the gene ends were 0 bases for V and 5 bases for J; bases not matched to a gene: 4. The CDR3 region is CASSLGGTENEKLFF. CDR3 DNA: TGCGCCAGCAGCTTGGGAGGGACAGAAAATGAAAAACTGTTTTTT. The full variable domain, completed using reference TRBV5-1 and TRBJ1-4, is KAGVTQTPRYLIKTRGQQVTLSCSPISGHRSVSWYQQTPGQGLQFLFEYFSETQRNKGNFPGRFSGRQFSNSRSEMNVSTLELGDSALYLCASSLGGTENEKLFFGSGTQLSVL.

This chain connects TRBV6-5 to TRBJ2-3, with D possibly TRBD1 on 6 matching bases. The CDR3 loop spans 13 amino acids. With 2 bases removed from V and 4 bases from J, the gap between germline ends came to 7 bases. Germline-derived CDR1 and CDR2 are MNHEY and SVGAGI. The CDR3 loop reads CASSYGTPDTQYF. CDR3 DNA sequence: TGTGCCAGCAGTTACGGGACACCAGATACGCAGTATTTT.

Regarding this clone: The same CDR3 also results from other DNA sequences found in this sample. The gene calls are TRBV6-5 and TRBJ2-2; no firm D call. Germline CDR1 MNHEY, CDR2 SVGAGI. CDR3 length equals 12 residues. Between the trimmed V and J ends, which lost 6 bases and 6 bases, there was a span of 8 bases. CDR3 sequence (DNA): TGTGCCAGCAGCCGAACCGCCGGGGAGCTGTTTTTT. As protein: CASSRTAGELFF.

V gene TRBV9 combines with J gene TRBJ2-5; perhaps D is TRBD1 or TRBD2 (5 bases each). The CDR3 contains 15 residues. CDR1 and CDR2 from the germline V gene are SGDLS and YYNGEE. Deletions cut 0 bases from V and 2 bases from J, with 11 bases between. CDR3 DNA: TGTGCCAGCAGCGTAGTTGGGGGTTTTCAAGAGACCCAGTACTTC. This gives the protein CASSVVGGFQETQYF.

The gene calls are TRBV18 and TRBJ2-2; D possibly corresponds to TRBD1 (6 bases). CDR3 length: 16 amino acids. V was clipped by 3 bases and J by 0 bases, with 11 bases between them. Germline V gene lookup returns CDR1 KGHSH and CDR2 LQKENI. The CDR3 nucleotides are TGTGCCAGCTCACCTCAGGGGACACCGAACACCGGGGAGCTGTTTTTT. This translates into CASSPQGTPNTGELFF.

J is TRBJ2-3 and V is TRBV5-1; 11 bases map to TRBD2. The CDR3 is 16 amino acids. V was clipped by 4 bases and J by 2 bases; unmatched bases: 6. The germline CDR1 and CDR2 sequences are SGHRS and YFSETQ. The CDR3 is CASSLGTSGYTDTQYF. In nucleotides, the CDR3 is TGCGCCAGCAGCCTAGGGACTAGCGGATACACAGATACGCAGTATTTT. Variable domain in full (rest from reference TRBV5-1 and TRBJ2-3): KAGVTQTPRYLIKTRGQQVTLSCSPISGHRSVSWYQQTPGQGLQFLFEYFSETQRNKGNFPGRFSGRQFSNSRSEMNVSTLELGDSALYLCASSLGTSGYTDTQYFGPGTRLTVL.

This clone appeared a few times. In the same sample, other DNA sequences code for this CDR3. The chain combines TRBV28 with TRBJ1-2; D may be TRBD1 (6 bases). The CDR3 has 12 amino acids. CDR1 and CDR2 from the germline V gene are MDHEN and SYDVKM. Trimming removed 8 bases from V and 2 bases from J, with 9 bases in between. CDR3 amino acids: CASRDRNYGYTF. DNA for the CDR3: TGTGCCAGCCGAGACAGGAACTATGGCTACACCTTC.

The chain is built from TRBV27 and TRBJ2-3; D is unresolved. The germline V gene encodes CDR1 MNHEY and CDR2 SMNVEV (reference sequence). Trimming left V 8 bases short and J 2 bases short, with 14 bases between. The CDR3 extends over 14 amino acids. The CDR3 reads CASQMEPNTDTQYF. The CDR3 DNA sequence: TGTGCCAGCCAGATGGAGCCAAACACAGATACGCAGTATTTT.

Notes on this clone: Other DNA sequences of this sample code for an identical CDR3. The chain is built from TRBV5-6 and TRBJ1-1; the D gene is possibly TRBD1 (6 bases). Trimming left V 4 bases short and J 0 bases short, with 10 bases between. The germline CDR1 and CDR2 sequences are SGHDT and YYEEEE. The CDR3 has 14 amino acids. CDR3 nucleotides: TGTGCCAGCAGCGTCGGACAGATGAACACTGAAGCTTTCTTT. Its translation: CASSVGQMNTEAFF.